A single sample gave rise to the 30 T cell receptor beta chains below, sequenced in a study of blood T cell repertoires in COVID-19. The protocol was immunoSEQ multiplex PCR, while the TCRdb copy is restricted to in-frame clones and leaves out a portion. The sample holds 400,000 or so clones, approximately 85% seen once. The specimen was PBMCs or T cells enriched from blood (not recorded which). The receptors here all came from a woman in her 40s with acute COVID-19.

This sequence joins TRBV24-1 and TRBJ2-1, with 10 positions matching TRBD1. V was clipped by 3 bases and J by 5 bases; unmatched bases: 6. The CDR3 contains 16 residues. Germline-derived CDR1 and CDR2 are KGHDR and SFDVKD. The CDR3: CATSDPPGQGNNEQFF. CDR3 in DNA: TGTGCCACCAGTGATCCCCCGGGACAGGGGAACAATGAGCAGTTCTTC.

The V and J genes are TRBV11-2 and TRBJ2-1, with TRBD2 identical over 7 bases. Germline lookup yields CDR1 SGHAT and CDR2 FQNNGV. The CDR3 length is 12 residues. The ends lost 4 bases at V and 10 bases at J; junction bases unmatched: 4. CDR3 in DNA: TGTGCCAGCAGCTATCGGCGGGGGGAGCAGTTCTTC. Translating gives CASSYRRGEQFF.

This chain connects TRBV7-9 to TRBJ1-4; no clear D gene. The CDR3 extends over 16 amino acids. The germline V and J ends were trimmed by 1 base and 5 bases, with 14 bases remaining between them. Germline assignment: CDR1 SEHNR and CDR2 FQNEAQ (reference sequence). The CDR3 here is CASSLVFGGANEKLFF. CDR3 DNA: TGTGCCAGCAGCTTAGTTTTTGGTGGAGCGAATGAAAAACTGTTTTTT.

The chain recombines TRBV10-3 with TRBJ2-3; the D gene could be TRBD1 or TRBD2 (6 bases each). CDR3 size: 15 residues. The germline V gene has CDR1 ENHRY and CDR2 SYGVKD. V gave up 6 bases and J gave up 0 bases, with 13 bases separating them. CDR3 in DNA: TGTGCCATCAGGGAGGGACAAACTAGCACAGATACGCAGTATTTT. It is translated as CAIREGQTSTDTQYF.

This clone came up once. The chain recombines TRBV5-5 with TRBJ2-1, with a weak D call TRBD1 (6 bases). This CDR3 spans 14 amino acids. Germline lookup yields CDR1 SGHKS and CDR2 YYEKEE (reference sequence). V lost 4 bases, J lost 9 bases, and 17 bases lay in between. The CDR3 nucleotides are TGTGCCAGCAGCCTGAGGGGGAGTTTCAGTGAGCAGTTCTTC. This gives the protein CASSLRGSFSEQFF. The full variable domain, rest sourced from reference TRBV5-5 and TRBJ2-1, is DAGVTQSPTHLIKTRGQQVTLRCSPISGHKSVSWYQQVLGQGPQFIFQYYEKEERGRGNFPDRFSARQFPNYSSELNVNALLLGDSALYLCASSLRGSFSEQFFGPGTRLTVL.

The chain joins TRBV12-3 or TRBV12-4 to TRBJ1-2; 8 bases are shared with TRBD1. CDR3 size: 13 residues. Trimming at V came to 7 bases and at J to 5 bases, leaving 6 bases not matched to a gene. The CDR3 sequence: CASNLTGGYGYTF. Here the CDR3 DNA reads TGTGCCAGCAACCTAACAGGGGGTTATGGCTACACCTTC.

V gene TRBV19 combines with J gene TRBJ1-1, with a weak D call TRBD1 (6 bases). The germline V gene encodes CDR1 LNHDA and CDR2 SQIVND (reference sequence). The CDR3 is 14 amino acids. Between the trimmed V and J ends, which lost 3 bases and 4 bases, there was a span of 12 bases. The CDR3 DNA follows: TGTGCCAGTAGTATCAGGGTGGACAGCACTGAAGCTTTCTTT. Its translation: CASSIRVDSTEAFF.

The gene calls are TRBV7-2 and TRBJ2-5; TRBD2 might be the D (6 bases). The V end was cut by 5 bases, the J end by 5 bases, with 15 bases between. Germline CDR1 is SGHTA and CDR2 is FQGNSA. This CDR3 contains 14 residues. CDR3 in amino acids: CASSPIGGMETQYF. The DNA for the CDR3 is TGTGCCAGCAGCCCGATCGGGGGTATGGAGACCCAGTACTTC. Looking up the rest from reference TRBV7-2 and TRBJ2-5 gives the full variable domain: GAGVSQSPSNKVTEKGKDVELRCDPISGHTALYWYRQSLGQGLEFLIYFQGNSAPDKSGLPSDRFSAERTGGSVSTLTIQRTQQEDSAVYLCASSPIGGMETQYFGPGTRLLVL.

This chain joins TRBV5-4 and TRBJ1-1; D might be TRBD1 (5 bases). The germline CDR1 and CDR2 sequences are SGHNT and YYREEE (reference sequence). The CDR3 has 14 residues. Trimming left V 3 bases short and J 4 bases short, with 13 bases between. DNA of the CDR3: TGTGCCAGCAGCTCGGACATCATGAGCACTGAAGCTTTCTTT. It encodes CASSSDIMSTEAFF.

V gene TRBV4-1 combines with J gene TRBJ1-1; D might be TRBD1 (6 bases). Deletions cut 1 base from V and 2 bases from J, with 14 bases between. Per the germline V gene, CDR1 is MGHRA and CDR2 is YSYEKL. The CDR3 has 16 residues. CDR3 in amino acids: CASSQVLVRGNTEAFF. The CDR3 nucleotides are TGCGCCAGCAGCCAAGTATTAGTCAGGGGAAACACTGAAGCTTTCTTT.

The chain uses TRBV11-3 and TRBJ2-3; TRBD2 agrees at 8 bases. With V trimmed by 1 base and J by 4 bases, 7 bases remained unmatched. Germline loops: CDR1 SGHNT, CDR2 YENEEA. The CDR3 is 16 residues long. In nucleotides, the CDR3 is TGTGCCAGCAGCTTAGGGGTTAGCGGGGTTGCAGATACGCAGTATTTT. This sequence encodes CASSLGVSGVADTQYF.

The chain uses TRBV11-2 and TRBJ2-3, with D possibly matching TRBD2 (5 bases). Germline V gene sequence: CDR1 SGHAT, CDR2 FQNNGV. Trimming took off 0 bases at V and 6 bases at J, with 16 bases between the two ends. There are 16 residues in the CDR3. CDR3 region: CASSLERLLDYDTQYF. The CDR3 bases are TGTGCCAGCAGCTTAGAAAGGTTACTAGATTACGATACGCAGTATTTT.

The table lists this clone with a count of one. V is TRBV5-8 and J is TRBJ2-1, with a tentative D call TRBD2 (5 bases). Germline V gene data show CDR1 as SGHTS and CDR2 as YDEGEE. The V end lost 4 bases, the J end lost 7 bases, and 9 bases lay between the germline ends. The CDR3 extends over 12 amino acids. The CDR3 here is CASSPGGNEQFF. The CDR3 DNA reads as TGTGCCAGCAGCCCGGGCGGGAATGAGCAGTTCTTC.

Turning to this clone: Within the sample, other DNA sequences also encode this same CDR3. The chain uses TRBV13 and TRBJ2-3, with D unclear. Germline CDR1 PRHDT, CDR2 FYEKMQ (reference sequence). V gave up 0 bases and J gave up 0 bases, with 4 bases separating them. The CDR3 has 14 residues. This chain's CDR3 is CASSLGRSTDTQYF. CDR3 DNA: TGTGCCAGCAGCTTAGGCAGGAGCACAGATACGCAGTATTTT.

The V gene is TRBV10-3, the J gene TRBJ1-4, with D possibly matching TRBD1 (6 bases). The CDR3 covers 14 residues. V lost 0 bases and J lost 8, with 10 bases in between. Per germline, CDR1 ENHRY and CDR2 SYGVKD. CDR3 bases: TGTGCCATCAGTGAGTCCACAGGGCGGGAAAAACTGTTTTTT. Protein sequence: CAISESTGREKLFF.

This clone was detected only a few times. The V gene is TRBV25-1, the J gene TRBJ2-1, with D possibly matching TRBD1 (5 bases). Trimming stripped 6 bases from V and 9 bases from J, with 21 bases between. The CDR3 length is 15 residues. From germline, CDR1 is MGHDK and CDR2 SYGVNS. This chain's CDR3 is CASSLKGPIESEQFF. Here the CDR3 DNA reads TGTGCCAGCAGCTTGAAGGGGCCTATCGAAAGTGAGCAGTTCTTC.

Here the CDR3 DNA reads TGTGCCAGCAGCTTGGCCGGGACAGTGAACACTGAAGCTTTCTTT. It codes for CASSLAGTVNTEAFF. This chain joins TRBV3-1 (or the pseudogene TRBV3-2) and TRBJ1-1, with TRBD1 matching over 7 bases. This CDR3 comprises 15 residues. Trimming cost V 5 bases and J 0 bases; bases outside gene matches: 6. Per the germline V gene, CDR1 is LGHDT and CDR2 is YNNKEL (reference sequence).

The chain couples TRBV5-1 to TRBJ2-7, with 7 bases lining up with TRBD1. The length of the CDR3 is 14 residues. V dropped 4 bases and J dropped 2; count of bases not matched to a gene: 6. Germline V gene sequence: CDR1 SGHRS, CDR2 YFSETQ. The CDR3 coding sequence is TGCGCCAGCAGCCCGGGACAGTTGCCCTACGAGCAGTACTTC. This gives the protein CASSPGQLPYEQYF.

The V gene is TRBV3-1 (or the pseudogene TRBV3-2), the J gene TRBJ2-5; D perhaps matches TRBD1 (6 bases). With 4 bases removed from V and 1 base from J, the gap between germline ends came to 10 bases. From germline, CDR1 is LGHDT and CDR2 YNNKEL (reference sequence). This CDR3 has 14 amino acids. The CDR3, as DNA: TGTGCCAGCAGCCCCACAGGGACCCAAGAGACCCAGTACTTC. It translates to CASSPTGTQETQYF.

The chain joins TRBV25-1 to TRBJ1-2; 7 nucleotides line up with TRBD1. The germline gives CDR1 MGHDK, CDR2 SYGVNS. Losses at the gene ends were 4 bases for V and 8 bases for J; bases not matched to a gene: 7. This CDR3 spans 13 amino acids. CDR3 amino acids: CASSGDSPSGYTF. DNA of the CDR3: TGTGCCAGCAGTGGGGACAGCCCCTCGGGCTACACCTTC.

This clone occurred a few times. The sample contains more than one DNA sequence encoding this CDR3. V and J are TRBV29-1 and TRBJ1-2; D gene ambiguous. Germline loops: CDR1 SQVTM, CDR2 ANQGSEA. This CDR3 has 11 amino acids. The ends were cut back, 4 bases at V and 0 bases at J, with 3 bases in the middle. The CDR3 loop is CSVVTNYGYTF. CDR3 DNA sequence: TGCAGCGTTGTCACTAACTATGGCTACACCTTC.

The chain joins TRBV5-5 to TRBJ2-5; 11 bases match TRBD2. This CDR3 is built from 15 residues. Losses at the gene ends were 4 bases for V and 4 bases for J; bases not matched to a gene: 6. The germline CDR1 and CDR2 sequences are SGHKS and YYEKEE (reference sequence). The CDR3 coding sequence is TGTGCCAGCAGCCCCATGGGACTAGCGGCAGAGACCCAGTACTTC. Its translation is CASSPMGLAAETQYF.

There are a few counts of this clone. This sequence joins TRBV2 and TRBJ2-5; weak D call: TRBD2 (6 bases). Germline V gives CDR1 SNHLY, CDR2 FYNNEI. Trimming pared 4 bases from V and 1 base from J, leaving 13 bases between. The CDR3 loop spans 15 amino acids. The CDR3 region has the DNA TGTGCCAGCAGTGGGAATTGGGGGGTCCAAGAGACCCAGTACTTC. Its translation is CASSGNWGVQETQYF. Full variable domain (outside the CDR3, taken from reference TRBV2 and TRBJ2-5): EPEVTQTPSHQVTQMGQEVILRCVPISNHLYFYWYRQILGQKVEFLVSFYNNEISEKSEIFDDQFSVERPDGSNFTLKIRSTKLEDSAMYFCASSGNWGVQETQYFGPGTRLLVL.

The gene calls are TRBV2 and TRBJ2-3; no reliable D call. Per germline, CDR1 SNHLY and CDR2 FYNNEI. The CDR3 extends over 11 amino acids. Trimming shortened V by 3 bases and J by 7 bases, and 5 bases separated the two germline ends. The CDR3 here is CASSDQNTQYF. CDR3 coding DNA: TGTGCCAGCAGTGACCAAAATACGCAGTATTTT.

The J gene is TRBJ1-1, the V gene TRBV2; D is possibly TRBD1 (6 bases). The CDR3 has 13 amino acids. Germline V CDR1 and CDR2: SNHLY, FYNNEI. V lost 7 bases to trimming and J lost 1 base, with 10 bases between them. CDR3 nucleotide sequence: TGTGCCAGCACTGGACAGTGGAACACTGAAGCTTTCTTT. Encoded protein: CASTGQWNTEAFF. Based on the CDR3 plus reference TRBV2 and TRBJ1-1, the full variable domain is EPEVTQTPSHQVTQMGQEVILRCVPISNHLYFYWYRQILGQKVEFLVSFYNNEISEKSEIFDDQFSVERPDGSNFTLKIRSTKLEDSAMYFCASTGQWNTEAFFGQGTRLTVV.

CDR3: CASSIGKTGREQYF. CDR3 coding DNA: TGTGCCAGTAGTATTGGGAAGACAGGCCGGGAGCAGTACTTC. This chain joins TRBV19 and TRBJ2-7; TRBD1 might be the D (6 bases). The V gene's germline CDR1 is LNHDA and CDR2 SQIVND (reference sequence). The CDR3 extends over 14 amino acids. Trimming shortened V by 3 bases and J by 7 bases, and 16 bases separated the two germline ends.

The chain joins TRBV6-5 to TRBJ1-5; D may be TRBD1 (5 bases). Germline V CDR1 and CDR2: MNHEY, SVGAGI. The CDR3 has 14 residues. Between the trimmed V and J ends, which lost 4 bases and 3 bases, there was a span of 10 bases. The CDR3 reads CASSFDSVNQPQHF. The CDR3 DNA reads TGTGCCAGCAGTTTCGACAGCGTCAATCAGCCCCAGCATTTT.

This clone occurred once. CDR3 sequence (DNA): TGTGCCAGCAGTTTATCCCGGGACACCACAGATACGCAGTATTTT. It encodes CASSLSRDTTDTQYF. This chain joins TRBV27 and TRBJ2-3; D is possibly TRBD1 (6 bases). Germline values: CDR1 MNHEY, CDR2 SMNVEV (reference sequence). Between the trimmed V and J ends, which lost 0 bases and 2 bases, there was a span of 9 bases. The CDR3 sequence is 15 residues long.

In nucleotides, the CDR3 is TGTGCCAGCAGTGAAAACATCAATCAGCCCCAGCATTTT. Encoded protein: CASSENINQPQHF. The J gene is TRBJ1-5, the V gene TRBV6-1; D is uncertain. Per germline, CDR1 MNHNS and CDR2 SASEGT. The CDR3 totals 13 residues. V shed 2 bases and J shed 3 bases, with 5 bases lying between them.

In nucleotides, the CDR3 is TGTGCCAGCAGACGCCAACAGGGGGAGTACACTGAAGCTTTCTTT. Its translation: CASRRQQGEYTEAFF. The chain recombines TRBV27 with TRBJ1-1; 8 bases align to TRBD1. The junction had 9 bases not matched to a gene; V was cut back by 6 bases and J by 3 bases. Germline V gene lookup returns CDR1 MNHEY and CDR2 SMNVEV (reference sequence). This CDR3 comprises 15 residues.